This entry lists 18 T cell receptor beta chains sequenced from one sample in a study of cytomegalovirus exposure and HLA in healthy donors. PCR was performed using 60 Vbeta and 13 Jbeta primers. TCRdb's table, derived via immunoSEQ multiplex PCR, lists solely in-frame clones and lacks some. The sample carries over 150,000 clones, about four fifths recorded once. Sequenced material: PBMCs. All receptors derive from a man aged 18 to 30 in good health and CMV-seronegative.

The chain recombines TRBV5-6 with TRBJ2-3, with 7 bases lining up with TRBD2. CDR3 length equals 16 residues. V shed 0 bases, J shed 2 bases, and the junction held 6 bases outside the gene matches. The germline V gene has CDR1 SGHDT and CDR2 YYEEEE. CDR3 bases: TGTGCCAGCAGCTTGGGGGCAGCGGGAAACACAGATACGCAGTATTTT. Translating it yields CASSLGAAGNTDTQYF. Complete variable domain (other parts from reference TRBV5-6 and TRBJ2-3): DAGVTQSPTHLIKTRGQQVTLRCSPKSGHDTVSWYQQALGQGPQFIFQYYEEEERQRGNFPDRFSGHQFPNYSSELNVNALLLGDSALYLCASSLGAAGNTDTQYFGPGTRLTVL.

CDR3 protein: CASSNRGLGNTEAFF. The DNA of the CDR3 is TGTGCCAGCAGCAACAGGGGTTTGGGGAACACTGAAGCTTTCTTT. The chain links TRBV13 to TRBJ1-1, with 7 bases fitting TRBD1. CDR3 length: 15 residues. J was trimmed by 1 base and V by 5 bases; bases with no gene match: 7. Germline lookup yields CDR1 PRHDT and CDR2 FYEKMQ (reference sequence).

This chain joins TRBV5-4 and TRBJ2-5, with TRBD2 identical over 10 bases. Germline lookup yields CDR1 SGHNT and CDR2 YYREEE (reference sequence). The junction had 2 bases not matched to a gene; V was cut back by 2 bases and J by 1 base. The CDR3 consists of 15 residues. CDR3 in DNA: TGTGCCAGCAGCTTCAGACTAGCGGGCCAAGAGACCCAGTACTTC. This translates into CASSFRLAGQETQYF.

This clone was observed a handful of times. V usage is TRBV19 and J usage is TRBJ1-1; D may be TRBD1 (5 bases). The CDR3 covers 15 residues. Trimming took 2 bases from V and 4 from J, leaving 14 bases between them. Germline CDR1 reads LNHDA; CDR2 reads SQIVND (reference sequence). This CDR3 reads CASSITGGGGTEAFF. In nucleotides, the CDR3 is TGTGCCAGTAGTATAACGGGGGGAGGTGGCACTGAAGCTTTCTTT.

The genes are TRBV19 and TRBJ2-3, with unresolved D. Germline loops: CDR1 LNHDA, CDR2 SQIVND (reference sequence). V shed 5 bases and J shed 2 bases, with 11 bases lying between them. CDR3 length equals 14 residues. The DNA of the CDR3 is TGTGCCAGTAGTCCCGGTCGTCCCACAGATACGCAGTATTTT. It encodes CASSPGRPTDTQYF.

The V gene is TRBV4-3, the J gene TRBJ2-7; TRBD1 aligns across 9 bases. Trimming at V came to 0 bases and at J to 3 bases, leaving 12 bases not matched to a gene. The length of the CDR3 is 18 residues. Looked up from germline, CDR1 is LGHNA and CDR2 is YSLEER. The CDR3 coding sequence is TGCGCCAGCAGCCAAGATCCCCCGTCGGAGACAGGGGGCTACGAGCAGTACTTC. It yields the protein CASSQDPPSETGGYEQYF.

The chain has TRBV19 and TRBJ2-7; 12 positions agree with TRBD1. In germline, CDR1 is LNHDA, CDR2 SQIVND (reference sequence). With V trimmed by 4 bases and J by 0 bases, 1 base remained unmatched. The CDR3 sequence is 15 residues long. DNA for the CDR3: TGTGCCAGTAGTACGGGACAGGGGGCCTCCTACGAGCAGTACTTC. It codes for CASSTGQGASYEQYF.

The V and J genes are TRBV6-5 and TRBJ2-7; TRBD1 is a possible D gene (6 bases). The CDR3 has 14 residues. The V gene's germline CDR1 is MNHEY and CDR2 SVGAGI. Trimming stripped 4 bases from V and 6 bases from J, with 16 bases between. The CDR3 nucleotides are TGTGCCAGCAGTTCCAGCAGGGGATTCTCCGAGCAGTACGTC. Protein product: CASSSSRGFSEQYV.

This chain joins TRBV10-2 and TRBJ2-3; D is ambiguous. The CDR3 spans 12 residues. Trimming took 2 bases from V and 7 from J, leaving 7 bases between them. Germline-derived CDR1 and CDR2 are WSHSY and SAAADI. CDR3 nucleotides: TGCGCCAGCAGTGAGGGTGGCTATACGCAGTATTTT. This translates into CASSEGGYTQYF.

The sample holds a few counts of this clone. The J gene is TRBJ1-1, the V gene TRBV5-8; D is possibly TRBD1 (6 bases). CDR3 length equals 15 residues. V lost 2 bases and J lost 1, with 12 bases in between. Germline values: CDR1 SGHTS, CDR2 YDEGEE. The DNA of the CDR3 is TGTGCCAGCAGCTTCACGGGACACCGGAACACTGAAGCTTTCTTT. As protein: CASSFTGHRNTEAFF.

The rearrangement joins TRBV5-6 to TRBJ1-1; D may be TRBD1 (5 bases). Germline V gene data show CDR1 as SGHDT and CDR2 as YYEEEE. The CDR3 length is 18 residues. Between the trimmed V and J ends, which lost 0 bases and 5 bases, there was a span of 23 bases. The DNA for the CDR3 is TGTGCCAGCAGCTTGGAGACTCGGGGACTCTATTGGGATACTGAAGCTTTCTTT. This sequence encodes CASSLETRGLYWDTEAFF.

This clone was recorded many times. This chain connects TRBV5-1 to TRBJ1-1; D might be TRBD1 (5 bases). Trimming cost V 3 bases and J 4 bases, with 16 bases left between them. CDR1 is SGHRS, CDR2 YFSETQ, per germline. This CDR3 has 15 amino acids. In DNA form, the CDR3 reads TGCGCCAGCAGCTGGGGTCGTATGGGGGGCACTGAAGCTTTCTTT. Its protein product is CASSWGRMGGTEAFF.

This clone was counted once. The chain couples TRBV6-5 to TRBJ1-6; tentatively, D is TRBD1 (5 bases). The CDR3 spans 12 residues. V was shortened by 6 bases and J by 10 bases, with 10 bases between the two germline ends. Looked up from germline, CDR1 is MNHEY and CDR2 is SVGAGI. CDR3 DNA: TGTGCCAGCAGCAGGACAAACTCACCCCTCCACTTT. Encoded protein: CASSRTNSPLHF.

This chain joins TRBV28 and TRBJ1-1; 12 bases align to TRBD1. This CDR3 is built from 18 residues. Trimming took 3 bases from V and 4 from J; bases not matched to a gene: 12. The germline V gene encodes CDR1 MDHEN and CDR2 SYDVKM. CDR3 residues: CASSFPRGTGGDPTEAFF. CDR3 DNA sequence: TGTGCCAGCAGTTTTCCTCGTGGGACAGGGGGCGATCCCACTGAAGCTTTCTTT.

The J gene is TRBJ2-6, the V gene TRBV27, with 7 bases fitting TRBD2. Trimming cost V 7 bases and J 4 bases; bases outside gene matches: 10. From germline, CDR1 is MNHEY and CDR2 SMNVEV (reference sequence). CDR3 length equals 16 residues. CDR3 amino acids: CASTLVGGTGANVLTF. Here the CDR3 DNA reads TGTGCCAGCACCCTCGTCGGGGGGACCGGGGCCAACGTCCTGACTTTC.

The CDR3 sequence is CASSFSGGGNQPQHF. In nucleotides, the CDR3 is TGTGCCAGCAGCTTCAGCGGGGGGGGCAATCAGCCCCAGCATTTT. This chain links TRBV7-2 with TRBJ1-5; possibly TRBD1 for D (5 bases). The CDR3 runs 15 residues. Germline-derived CDR1 and CDR2 are SGHTA and FQGNSA. Trimming cost V 3 bases and J 2 bases, with 11 bases left between them.

The chain links TRBV6-1 to TRBJ1-5, with unresolved D. This CDR3 comprises 13 residues. V gave up 2 bases and J gave up 4 bases, with 6 bases separating them. CDR1 is MNHNS and CDR2 is SASEGT in the germline V gene. The CDR3 is CASSETGNQPQHF. CDR3 nucleotides: TGTGCCAGCAGTGAAACGGGGAATCAGCCCCAGCATTTT.

The chain employs TRBV18 and TRBJ2-5; D might be TRBD2 (5 bases). Trimming cost V 0 bases and J 10 bases, with 18 bases left between them. From germline, CDR1 is KGHSH and CDR2 LQKENI. The CDR3 has 15 amino acids. The CDR3 nucleotides read TGTGCCAGCTCACCACCCCAGAAATGGGAGAGTAGCCAGTACTTC. Translation: CASSPPQKWESSQYF.